This TCR beta chain is from a study of OX40 agonist ivuxolimab in advanced cancers. Of note for this clone: Its antigen is not known.

Repertoires were generated with immunoSEQ multiplex PCR, while TCRdb's copy carries only in-frame clones and drops some. The sample carries some 150,000 clones, 85% to 95% recorded once. Points from the study as a whole: At 0.1 to 3.0 mg/kg, CD4+ and CD8+ blood T cells expanded clonally by week 6.

Any history of autoimmune disease or systemic immunosuppression disqualified patients. This CDR3 has 15 residues. CDR1 SGHRS and CDR2 YFSETQ come from the germline V gene. V was clipped by 1 base and J by 8 bases; unmatched bases: 11. The receptor was derived from an adult with an advanced solid tumor such as melanoma, head and neck, liver or kidney cancer. The sample here was CD4+ or CD8+ T cells sorted from blood, taken in a trial of the OX40 agonist ivuxolimab. The chain combines TRBV5-1 with TRBJ1-2; 7 nucleotides align to TRBD1. In DNA form, the CDR3 reads TGCGCCAGCAGCTTGAGGGGACAGCCTGGATTCGGCTACACCTTC. Protein sequence: CASSLRGQPGFGYTF.